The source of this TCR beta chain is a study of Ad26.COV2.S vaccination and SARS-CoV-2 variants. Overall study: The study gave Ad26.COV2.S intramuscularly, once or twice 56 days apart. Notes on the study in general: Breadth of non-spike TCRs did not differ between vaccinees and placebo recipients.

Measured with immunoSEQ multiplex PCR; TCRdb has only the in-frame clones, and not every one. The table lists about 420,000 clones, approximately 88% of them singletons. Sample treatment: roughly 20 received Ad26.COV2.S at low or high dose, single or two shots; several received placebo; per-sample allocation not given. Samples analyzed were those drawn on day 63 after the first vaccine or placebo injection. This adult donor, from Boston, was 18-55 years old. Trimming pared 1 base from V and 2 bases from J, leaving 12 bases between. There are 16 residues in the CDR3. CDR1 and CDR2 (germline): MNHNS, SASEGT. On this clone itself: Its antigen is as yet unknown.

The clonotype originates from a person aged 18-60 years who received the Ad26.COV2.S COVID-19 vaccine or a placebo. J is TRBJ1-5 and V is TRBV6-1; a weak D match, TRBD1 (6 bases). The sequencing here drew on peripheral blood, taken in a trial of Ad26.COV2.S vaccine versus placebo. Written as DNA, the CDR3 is TGTGCCAGCAGTGAAGAGAGGGGGTCAGGCAATCAGCCCCAGCATTTT. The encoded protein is CASSEERGSGNQPQHF.